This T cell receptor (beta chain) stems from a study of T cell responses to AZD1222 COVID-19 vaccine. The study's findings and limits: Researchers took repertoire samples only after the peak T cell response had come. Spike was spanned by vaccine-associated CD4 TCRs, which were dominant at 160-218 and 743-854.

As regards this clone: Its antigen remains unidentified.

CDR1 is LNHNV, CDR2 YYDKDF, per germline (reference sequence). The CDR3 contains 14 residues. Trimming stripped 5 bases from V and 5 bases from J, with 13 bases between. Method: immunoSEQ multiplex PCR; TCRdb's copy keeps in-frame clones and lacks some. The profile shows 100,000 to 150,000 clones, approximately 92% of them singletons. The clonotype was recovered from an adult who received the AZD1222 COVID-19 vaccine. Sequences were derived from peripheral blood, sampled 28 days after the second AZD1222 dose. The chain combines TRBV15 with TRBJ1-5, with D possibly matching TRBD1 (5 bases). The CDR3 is CATSGTVRDQPQHF. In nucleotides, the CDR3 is TGTGCCACCAGCGGGACGGTCAGAGATCAGCCCCAGCATTTT. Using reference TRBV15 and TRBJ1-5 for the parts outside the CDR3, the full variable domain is DAMVIQNPRYQVTQFGKPVTLSCSQTLNHNVMYWYQQKSSQAPKLLFHYYDKDFNNEADTPDNFQSRRPNTSFCFLDIRSPGLGDTAMYLCATSGTVRDQPQHFGDGTRLSIL.